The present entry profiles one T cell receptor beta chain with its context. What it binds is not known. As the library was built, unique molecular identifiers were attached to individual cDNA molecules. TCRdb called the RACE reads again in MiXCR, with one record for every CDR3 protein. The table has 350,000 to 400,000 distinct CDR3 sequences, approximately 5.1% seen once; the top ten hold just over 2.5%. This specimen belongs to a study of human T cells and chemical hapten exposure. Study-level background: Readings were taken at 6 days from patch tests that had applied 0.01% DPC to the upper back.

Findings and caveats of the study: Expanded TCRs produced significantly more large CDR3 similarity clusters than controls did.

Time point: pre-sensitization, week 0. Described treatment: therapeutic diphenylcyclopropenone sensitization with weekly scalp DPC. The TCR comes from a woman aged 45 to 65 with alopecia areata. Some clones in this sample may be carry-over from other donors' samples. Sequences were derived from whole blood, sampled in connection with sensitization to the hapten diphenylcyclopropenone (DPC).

This CDR3 reads CASSLGGARDEQYF. In nucleotides, the CDR3 is TGCGCCAGCAGCTTAGGGGGGGCGCGGGACGAGCAGTACTTC. V gene TRBV5-1 combines with J gene TRBJ2-7; TRBD2 might be the D (7 bases). V lost 2 bases and J 5 bases, leaving 14 bases between the germline ends. This CDR3 has 14 amino acids. The V gene's germline CDR1 is SGHRS and CDR2 YFSETQ.